One T cell receptor (beta chain) is described in this entry. The antigen this receptor binds is unknown. No base qualities exist here, and no much larger clone lies one base off it. TCR beta rearrangements were amplified from genomic DNA isolated from peripheral blood, not from sorted cells or RNA. The source of the sample is a study of T cell repertoires in aging, cancer and after chemotherapy (dated by TCRdb to between 2017 and 2020). As for the study more broadly: Donors were distributed across six age groups ranging from 30 or younger to 70 or older, with at least three individuals included per group. Paired pre- and post-chemotherapy samples in the hematological group came from chronic lymphocytic leukemia patients treated with fludarabine- or bendamustine-based regimens. In total, the full dataset held millions of TCR reads. Peripheral blood TCR beta repertoires from healthy donors and cancer patients were profiled to examine immunoaging and T cell reconstitution after chemotherapy. Alongside approximately 95 healthy donors serving as a reference group, the cohort included roughly 220 cancer patients, of whom 90 to 94 had hematological cancers and some 130 had solid cancers. The full study reports these points: An increase in median generation probability over the chemotherapy interval was observed in both cancer cohorts, suggesting that the repertoire was reconstituted through rebound thymic output. Lymphoid organ infiltration was present in the hematological cancer patients, and this infiltration may itself impair thymic emigration or the expansion of peripheral T cells. It was noted by the authors that conclusions about immunological memory after chemotherapy cannot be drawn from the repertoire data. In healthy donors, the decline in TCR diversity with age was mainly due to loss of richness, whereas in cancer patients loss of evenness also played a role. Compared with age-matched healthy donors, untreated patients with hematological or solid cancers had significantly lower TCR diversity and higher clonality in blood.

Using a mixed TRB-A/B primer pool, multiplex touch-down PCR amplified rearranged TRB sequences covering the V, D and J segments. Illumina adapters and sample indices were attached to the amplicons through two consecutive PCR reactions run with Phusion HS II polymerase. Amplicons were gel-purified with the NucleoSpin Gel and PCR Clean-up kit, then checked with Qubit and an Agilent 2100 Bioanalyzer. Libraries were sequenced on an Illumina MiSeq using 600-cycle, single-indexed, paired-end runs. Processing in the source paper ran as follows. TRB sequences were processed with MiXCR versions 2.12 and 3.0.5. Each unique CDR3 nucleotide sequence was treated as one clone, and only productive sequences with two or more reads were kept. The repertoire metrics were Shannon diversity, evenness, clonality (calculated as one minus evenness), and diversity profiles parameterized by alpha from 0 to 5. The IGoR algorithm was used to calculate generation probabilities of clones in the paired pre- and post-chemotherapy samples. TCRdb handled the public reads itself, with Q25 trimming in fastp and clone calling in MiXCR, and kept productive beta chains. Here each entry gathers all rows of one CDR3 protein and keeps the most common genes and DNA. In this record, the V and J calls reflect TCRdb's handling and not the investigators' own analysis. The sample yields about 8,600 distinct CDR3 sequences; roughly 25% were counted once. The ten largest clones capture 2.5% to 3% of the sample.

From its cysteine to its phenylalanine, the CDR3 spans 11 amino acids. Kept here is only the CDR3 DNA, which spans 33 bases and is read in frame from base 1. V drops 1 base and J drops 11 bases, leaving 6 bases in between. The germline V gene gives CDR1 as SGHDN and CDR2 as FVKESK. Sequenced sample: blood. This receptor was taken from a human donor with a blood cancer. The V gene is TRBV14 and the J gene is TRBJ1-3; the D segment cannot be called with confidence. The CDR3 has the sequence CASSQGPAIYF. The sequenced DNA is TGTGCCAGCAGCCAAGGGCCAGCCATATATTTT.